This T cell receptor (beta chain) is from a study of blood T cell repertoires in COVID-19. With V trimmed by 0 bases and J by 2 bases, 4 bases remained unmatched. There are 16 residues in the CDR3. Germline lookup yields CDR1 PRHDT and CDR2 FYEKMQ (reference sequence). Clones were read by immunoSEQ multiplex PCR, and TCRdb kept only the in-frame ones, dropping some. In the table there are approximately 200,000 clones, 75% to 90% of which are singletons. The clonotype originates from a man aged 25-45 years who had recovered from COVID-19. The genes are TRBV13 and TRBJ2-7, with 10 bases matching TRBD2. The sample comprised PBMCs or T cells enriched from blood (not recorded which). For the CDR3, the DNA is TGTGCCAGCAGCTTAGGCCAAGGGACTAGCGCCTACGAGCAGTACTTC. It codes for CASSLGQGTSAYEQYF.